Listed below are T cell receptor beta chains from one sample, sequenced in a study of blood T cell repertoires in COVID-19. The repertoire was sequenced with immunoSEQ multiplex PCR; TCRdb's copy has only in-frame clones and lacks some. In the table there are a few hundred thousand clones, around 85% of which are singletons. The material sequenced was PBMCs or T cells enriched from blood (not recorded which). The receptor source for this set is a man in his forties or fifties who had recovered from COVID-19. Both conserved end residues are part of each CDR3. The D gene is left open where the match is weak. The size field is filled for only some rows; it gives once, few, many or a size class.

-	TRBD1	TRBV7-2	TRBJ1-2	CASSPAGQGVNGYTF	TGTGCCAGCAGCCCCGCCGGACAGGGTGTTAATGGCTACACCTTC
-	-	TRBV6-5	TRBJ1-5	CASSYSPGPSNQPQHF	TGTGCCAGCAGTTACTCGCCGGGTCCAAGCAATCAGCCCCAGCATTTT
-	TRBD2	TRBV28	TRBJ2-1	CASSFPRLAASRSSYNEQFF	TGTGCCAGCAGTTTCCCGAGACTAGCAGCCTCTCGAAGCTCCTACAATGAGCAGTTCTTC
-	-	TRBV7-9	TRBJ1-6	CASSLGGYDSPLHF	TGTGCCAGCAGCTTAGGAGGGTACGATTCACCCCTCCACTTT
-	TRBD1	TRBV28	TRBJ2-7	CASSLGDRVSEQYF	TGTGCCAGCAGTTTGGGGGACAGGGTCTCCGAGCAGTACTTC
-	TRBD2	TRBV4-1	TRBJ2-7	CASSQRGTSGPLYEQYF	TGCGCCAGCAGCCAACGAGGGACTAGCGGGCCACTCTACGAGCAGTACTTC
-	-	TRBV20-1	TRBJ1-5	CSASPGTKQPQHF	TGCAGTGCTAGTCCCGGGACAAAGCAGCCCCAGCATTTT
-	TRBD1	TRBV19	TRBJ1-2	CASSPHGTGYGYTF	TGTGCCAGTAGTCCCCACGGGACAGGCTATGGCTACACCTTC
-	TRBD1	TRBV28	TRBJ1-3	CASSALGQGAGNTIYF	TGTGCCAGCAGTGCTCTGGGACAGGGAGCTGGAAACACCATATATTTT
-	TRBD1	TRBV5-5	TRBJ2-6	CASSLAGAGGSGANVLTF	TGTGCCAGCAGCTTGGCAGGGGCAGGGGGCTCTGGGGCCAACGTCCTGACTTTC
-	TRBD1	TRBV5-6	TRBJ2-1	CASRDRVPLSEQFF	TGTGCCAGCAGAGACAGGGTGCCCCTCAGCGAGCAGTTCTTC
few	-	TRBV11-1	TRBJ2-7	CASSLGLGWSSYEQYF	TGTGCCAGCAGCTTAGGACTAGGGTGGAGCTCCTACGAGCAGTACTTC
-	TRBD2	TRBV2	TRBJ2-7	CASSPLTSGSAEQYF	TGTGCCAGCAGTCCGTTGACTAGCGGGAGTGCCGAGCAGTACTTC
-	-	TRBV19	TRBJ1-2	CASNRIGQENYGYTF	TGTGCCAGTAATAGGATAGGACAAGAAAACTATGGCTACACCTTC
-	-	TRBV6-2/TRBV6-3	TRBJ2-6	CASSYSARGSGANVLTF	TGTGCCAGCAGTTACTCGGCCCGGGGGAGCGGGGCCAACGTCCTGACTTTC
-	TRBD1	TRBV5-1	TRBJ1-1	CASDRPFSTGRNTEAFF	TGCGCCAGCGACAGACCTTTCTCGACAGGGAGGAACACTGAAGCTTTCTTT
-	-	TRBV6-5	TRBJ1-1	CASSYSAGLNTEAFF	TGTGCCAGCAGTTACTCCGCAGGCTTGAACACTGAAGCTTTCTTT
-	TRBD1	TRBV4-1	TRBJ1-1	CASSRWPPWDRALNTEAFF	TGCGCCAGCAGCCGGTGGCCACCGTGGGACAGAGCCCTTAACACTGAAGCTTTCTTT
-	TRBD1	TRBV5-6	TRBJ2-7	CASSIYTGGSYEQYF	TGTGCCAGCAGCATATACACAGGGGGTTCCTACGAGCAGTACTTC
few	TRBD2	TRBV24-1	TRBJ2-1	CATSDFGAGGYNEQFF	TGTGCCACCAGTGATTTTGGGGCGGGAGGCTACAATGAGCAGTTCTTC
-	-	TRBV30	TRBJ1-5	CALRDKRNQPQHF	TGTGCCTTGAGAGACAAGAGAAATCAGCCCCAGCATTTT
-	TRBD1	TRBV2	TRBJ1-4	CASSERGPAEKLFF	TGTGCCAGCAGTGAGAGGGGGCCCGCTGAAAAACTGTTTTTT
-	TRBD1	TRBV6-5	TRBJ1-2	CASSLDRNYGYTF	TGTGCCAGCAGTCTGGACAGGAACTATGGCTACACCTTC
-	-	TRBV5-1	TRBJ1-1	CASSGLAGNTEAFF	TGCGCCAGCAGCGGATTGGCGGGGAACACTGAAGCTTTCTTT
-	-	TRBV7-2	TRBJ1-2	CASSYRVPRKDYGYTF	TGTGCCAGCAGCTACAGGGTCCCTCGAAAGGACTATGGCTACACCTTC
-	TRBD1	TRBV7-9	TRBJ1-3	CASSLPLDRGGGNTIYF	TGTGCCAGCAGCTTACCCTTGGACAGGGGAGGCGGAAACACCATATATTTT
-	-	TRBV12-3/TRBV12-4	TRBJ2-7	CASSLERREQYF	TGTGCCAGCAGTTTGGAGCGGCGAGAGCAGTACTTC
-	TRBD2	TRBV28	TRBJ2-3	CASSLVLAGDTQYF	TGTGCCAGCAGTTTGGTACTAGCGGGAGATACGCAGTATTTT
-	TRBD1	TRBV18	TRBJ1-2	CASSVQGSDGYTF	TGTGCCAGCTCAGTACAGGGGAGTGATGGCTACACCTTC
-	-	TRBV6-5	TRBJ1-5	CASSPTRTGNQPQHF	TGTGCCAGCAGCCCAACTAGGACAGGCAATCAGCCCCAGCATTTT
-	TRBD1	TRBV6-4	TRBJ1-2	CARGQGLGYGYTF	TGTGCCAGGGGACAGGGCCTCGGCTATGGCTACACCTTC
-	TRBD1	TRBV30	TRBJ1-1	CAWSPQGTEAFF	TGTGCCTGGAGCCCACAGGGGACTGAAGCTTTCTTT
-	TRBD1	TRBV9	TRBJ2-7	CASSTRGQGSSYEQYF	TGTGCCAGCAGCACTAGGGGGCAGGGAAGCTCCTACGAGCAGTACTTC
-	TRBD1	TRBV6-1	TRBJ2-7	CASSEAESKRTGSDEQYF	TGTGCCAGCAGTGAAGCCGAAAGTAAAAGGACAGGGAGTGACGAGCAGTACTTC
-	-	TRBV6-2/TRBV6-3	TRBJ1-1	CASSYSQGLGMNTEAFF	TGTGCCAGCAGTTACTCGCAGGGGTTGGGGATGAACACTGAAGCTTTCTTT
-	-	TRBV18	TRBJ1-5	CASSPRGGAQPQHF	TGTGCCAGCTCACCCCGGGGAGGGGCTCAGCCCCAGCATTTT
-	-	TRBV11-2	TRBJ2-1	CASSIRGGLWGGEQFF	TGTGCCAGCAGCATACGCGGGGGCCTTTGGGGAGGGGAGCAGTTCTTC
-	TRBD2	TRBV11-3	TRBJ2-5	CASSQGLAGLQETQYF	TGTGCCAGCAGCCAGGGCCTAGCGGGCCTACAAGAGACCCAGTACTTC
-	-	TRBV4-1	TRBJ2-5	CASSQAERETQYF	TGCGCCAGCAGCCAAGCCGAGCGAGAGACCCAGTACTTC
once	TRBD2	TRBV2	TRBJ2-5	CASSGGTSGTQYF	TGTGCCAGCAGTGGAGGGACTAGCGGGACCCAGTACTTC
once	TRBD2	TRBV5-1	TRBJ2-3	CASSPGLAGTDTQYF	TGCGCCAGCAGCCCGGGACTAGCGGGAACAGATACGCAGTATTTT
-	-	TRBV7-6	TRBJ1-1	CASSLNGGTEAFF	TGTGCCAGCAGCTTAAACGGCGGGACTGAAGCTTTCTTT
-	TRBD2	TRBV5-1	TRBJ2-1	CASSLGPAGDNEQFF	TGCGCCAGCAGCTTGGGACCAGCGGGGGACAATGAGCAGTTCTTC
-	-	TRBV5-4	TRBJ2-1	CASSWGLNNEQFF	TGTGCCAGCAGCTGGGGACTGAACAATGAGCAGTTCTTC
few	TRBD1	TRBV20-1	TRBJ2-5	CSARQGETQYF	TGCAGTGCAAGACAGGGAGAGACCCAGTACTTC
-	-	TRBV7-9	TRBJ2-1	CASSYPTSSNEQFF	TGTGCCAGCAGCTACCCTACTAGTTCCAATGAGCAGTTCTTC
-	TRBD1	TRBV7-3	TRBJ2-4	CASSLGQQNIQYF	TGTGCCAGCAGCTTGGGACAGCAAAACATTCAGTACTTC
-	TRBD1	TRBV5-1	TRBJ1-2	CASSDGQGDYGYTF	TGCGCCAGCAGCGACGGACAGGGAGACTATGGCTACACCTTC
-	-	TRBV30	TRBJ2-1	CACHTLTSSNEQFF	TGTGCCTGCCATACTCTGACTAGTTCCAATGAGCAGTTCTTC
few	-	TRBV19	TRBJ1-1	CASSISLNTEAFF	TGTGCCAGTAGTATATCCTTGAACACTGAAGCTTTCTTT
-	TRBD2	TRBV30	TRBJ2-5	CAWSLGLAGGETQYF	TGTGCCTGGAGTCTGGGACTAGCGGGAGGAGAGACCCAGTACTTC
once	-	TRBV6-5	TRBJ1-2	CASRAHREGYTF	TGTGCCAGCAGGGCCCACAGGGAAGGCTACACCTTC
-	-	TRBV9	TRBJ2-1	CASSARAQAGNEQFF	TGTGCCAGCAGCGCCCGGGCCCAAGCAGGGAATGAGCAGTTCTTC
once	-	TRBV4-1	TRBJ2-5	CASSQEARGYQETQYF	TGCGCCAGCAGCCAAGAGGCACGCGGTTACCAAGAGACCCAGTACTTC
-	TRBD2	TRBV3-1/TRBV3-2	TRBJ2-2	CASSQGSGRATGELFF	TGTGCCAGCAGCCAAGGTAGCGGGAGAGCGACCGGGGAGCTGTTTTTT
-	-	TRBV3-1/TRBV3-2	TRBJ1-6	CASSQGFGGIGSVPLHF	TGTGCCAGCAGCCAAGGATTCGGGGGGATAGGGTCGGTCCCCCTCCACTTT
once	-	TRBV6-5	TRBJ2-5	CASSYSGGNQETQYF	TGTGCCAGCAGTTACTCAGGCGGGAACCAAGAGACCCAGTACTTC